Each of the 20 T cell receptor beta chains below was sequenced from the same sample in a study of blood T cell repertoires in COVID-19 (dated by TCRdb to 2018 to 2020). Libraries were made using the immunoSEQ multiplex PCR assay. Sourced from immuneACCESS, this table was stored by TCRdb with only in-frame sequences that have V and J called. A share of the clones is absent; for the studies checked, an unresolved V gene accounts for under half, and the remainder has no known explanation. The sample data list tens of thousands of clones, and about 91% of these were observed just once. 2% to 2.5% of the sample goes to the ten largest clones. Specimen: peripheral blood. Every receptor here comes from a human donor with active COVID-19. The donor label of this sample is uncertain.

This clone was recorded only once. The chain joins TRBV6-2 or TRBV6-3 to TRBJ2-7; D may be TRBD2 (6 bases). CDR1 is MNHEY, CDR2 SVGEGT, per germline. V lost 3 bases to trimming and J lost 3 bases, with 21 bases between them. This CDR3 is 17 amino acids long. The CDR3 DNA sequence: TGTGCCAGCAGTTATGATTTTTTACGGGGGAACGGCTACGAGCAGTACTTC. Amino acids: CASSYDFLRGNGYEQYF.

V gene TRBV11-1 combines with J gene TRBJ2-2; D unclear. From germline, CDR1 is SGHAT and CDR2 FQDESV (reference sequence). V lost 3 bases to trimming and J lost 1 base, with 6 bases between them. The CDR3 has 14 residues. Here the CDR3 DNA reads TGTGCCAGCAGCTTGCTAGGGAACACCGGGGAGCTGTTTTTT. Amino acid sequence: CASSLLGNTGELFF.

The chain couples TRBV6-2 or TRBV6-3 to TRBJ1-5, with TRBD1 matching over 8 bases. The CDR3 is made up of 16 amino acids. Trimming removed 1 base from V and 6 bases from J; junction bases left unmatched: 8. The germline gives CDR1 MNHEY, CDR2 SVGEGT. The CDR3: CASSYFSDRGGQPQHF. CDR3 coding DNA: TGTGCCAGCAGTTACTTTTCTGACAGGGGCGGTCAGCCCCAGCATTTT.

This clone was seen only once. This chain links TRBV5-1 with TRBJ1-1; the match to TRBD1 covers 7 bases. The CDR3 extends over 15 amino acids. Per germline, CDR1 SGHRS and CDR2 YFSETQ. With V trimmed by 6 bases and J by 0 bases, 8 bases remained unmatched. DNA of the CDR3: TGCGCCAGCACCTTACGACAGGGCATGAACACTGAAGCTTTCTTT. It codes for CASTLRQGMNTEAFF.

The chain joins TRBV28 to TRBJ1-4; TRBD1 aligns across 8 bases. There are 15 residues in the CDR3. J was trimmed by 3 bases and V by 5 bases; bases with no gene match: 5. Germline-derived CDR1 and CDR2 are MDHEN and SYDVKM. The CDR3, as DNA: TGTGCCAGCAGTCCCGGACAGGGCTCTAATGAAAAACTGTTTTTT. As protein: CASSPGQGSNEKLFF.

This chain joins TRBV19 and TRBJ2-7; D not resolved. Trimming removed 5 bases at V and 6 bases at J, with 11 bases between. The germline CDR1 and CDR2 sequences are LNHDA and SQIVND (reference sequence). The CDR3 runs to 12 residues. The CDR3 is CASSRLSGEQYF. CDR3 coding DNA: TGTGCCAGTAGTCGACTGTCGGGCGAGCAGTACTTC.

This clone showed up just a few times. The chain is built from TRBV5-1 and TRBJ1-5; unclear D gene. V lost 3 bases and J 5 bases, leaving 12 bases between the germline ends. This CDR3 contains 14 residues. The germline CDR1 and CDR2 sequences are SGHRS and YFSETQ. Here the CDR3 DNA reads TGCGCCAGCAGCTCCCTCGGGGAGGATCAGCCCCAGCATTTT. As protein: CASSSLGEDQPQHF.

The rearrangement uses TRBV6-1 and TRBJ1-1; D call uncertain. The V gene lost 2 bases and the J gene lost 0 bases, with 16 bases spanning the gap. Per the germline V gene, CDR1 is MNHNS and CDR2 is SASEGT. The CDR3 runs 17 residues. CDR3 nucleotide sequence: TGTGCCAGCAGTGAATATTCGACTGGCCCCTTGAACACTGAAGCTTTCTTT. Its protein product is CASSEYSTGPLNTEAFF.

This clone has a single count. The rearrangement links TRBV24-1 to TRBJ2-5, with D uncertain. The germline CDR1 and CDR2 sequences are KGHDR and SFDVKD. This CDR3 region has 13 residues. The ends were cut back, 3 bases at V and 0 bases at J, with 4 bases in the middle. The CDR3 DNA reads as TGTGCCACCAGTGATGTATACCAAGAGACCCAGTACTTC. Amino acids: CATSDVYQETQYF.

The V and J genes are TRBV4-2 and TRBJ1-1, with TRBD1 matching over 11 bases. CDR1 LGHNA and CDR2 YNFKEQ come from the germline V gene. This CDR3 has 15 residues. The J segment lost 5 bases and the V segment lost 10 bases, leaving 12 bases of the junction unmatched. CDR3 nucleotide sequence: TGTGCCACCGGACAGGGGGCCGTCTCGAGGACTGAAGCTTTCTTT. Residues: CATGQGAVSRTEAFF.

The V call is TRBV5-1, the J call TRBJ2-2; D is uncertain. The CDR3 is 14 amino acids. The germline gives CDR1 SGHRS, CDR2 YFSETQ. V was trimmed by 0 bases and J by 2 bases, leaving 5 bases between them. The CDR3 protein is CASSLGPNTGELFF. CDR3 nucleotides: TGCGCCAGCAGCTTGGGGCCTAACACCGGGGAGCTGTTTTTT.

The genes are TRBV2 and TRBJ2-4; TRBD2 aligns across 11 bases. This CDR3 region has 17 residues. Germline V CDR1 and CDR2: SNHLY, FYNNEI. The J segment lost 0 bases and the V segment lost 5 bases, leaving 6 bases of the junction unmatched. CDR3 nucleotides: TGTGCCAGCAGTCCCCTAGCGGGGGGCGTAGCCAAAAACATTCAGTACTTC. Protein sequence: CASSPLAGGVAKNIQYF.

V gene TRBV19 combines with J gene TRBJ2-7; D is possibly TRBD1 (5 bases). Germline CDR1 is LNHDA and CDR2 is SQIVND (reference sequence). This CDR3 region has 14 residues. The germline V and J ends were trimmed by 9 bases and 2 bases, with 17 bases remaining between them. CDR3 amino acids: CARTLGAGTYEQYF. For the CDR3, the DNA is TGTGCCAGGACCTTAGGGGCAGGGACCTACGAGCAGTACTTC.

The genes are TRBV5-4 and TRBJ1-2, with TRBD1 matching over 9 bases. Germline V gene sequence: CDR1 SGHNT, CDR2 YYREEE (reference sequence). J was trimmed by 8 bases and V by 0 bases; bases with no gene match: 20. CDR3 size: 19 residues. CDR3 protein: CASSLAGGTGLRDSGGYTF. DNA of the CDR3: TGTGCCAGCAGCTTGGCCGGGGGGACAGGGCTTAGGGATTCCGGCGGCTACACCTTC.

The rearrangement uses TRBV28 and TRBJ2-7; TRBD2 aligns across 7 bases. The J segment lost 1 base and the V segment lost 7 bases, leaving 4 bases of the junction unmatched. The length of the CDR3 is 13 residues. The germline V gene has CDR1 MDHEN and CDR2 SYDVKM. The CDR3, as DNA: TGTGCCAGCATCGCAGCGGGGTCCTACGAGCAGTACTTC. Its translation: CASIAAGSYEQYF.

The chain joins TRBV2 to TRBJ1-2; 7 bases are shared with TRBD1. V was pared by 7 bases and J by 1 base, with 12 bases of the junction left unmatched. The CDR3 runs 16 residues. The germline CDR1 and CDR2 sequences are SNHLY and FYNNEI. CDR3 protein: CASMRIGGFDNYGYTF. The CDR3 nucleotides read TGTGCCAGCATGCGGATAGGGGGCTTCGATAACTATGGCTACACCTTC. Full variable domain (rest looked up from reference TRBV2 and TRBJ1-2): EPEVTQTPSHQVTQMGQEVILRCVPISNHLYFYWYRQILGQKVEFLVSFYNNEISEKSEIFDDQFSVERPDGSNFTLKIRSTKLEDSAMYFCASMRIGGFDNYGYTFGSGTRLTVV.

The chain recombines TRBV27 with TRBJ1-5; possible D gene TRBD1, 5 bases. V gave up 4 bases and J gave up 2 bases, with 15 bases separating them. CDR3 size: 16 residues. The germline V gene has CDR1 MNHEY and CDR2 SMNVEV (reference sequence). This chain's CDR3 is CASSSPTGGGNQPQHF. The CDR3 DNA follows: TGTGCCAGCAGTTCCCCTACGGGGGGAGGCAATCAGCCCCAGCATTTT.

V gene TRBV3-1 (or the pseudogene TRBV3-2) combines with J gene TRBJ2-1; 9 nucleotides match TRBD2. The CDR3 has 16 residues. The junction had 11 bases not matched to a gene; V was cut back by 5 bases and J by 6 bases. Per germline, CDR1 LGHDT and CDR2 YNNKEL (reference sequence). The CDR3, as DNA: TGTGCCAGCAGCAAAAGGGCCCTAGCGGGGAGCAATGAGCAGTTCTTC. Protein: CASSKRALAGSNEQFF.

This clone was observed once. The junction does not match germline at one end; this may be a read error. This chain uses TRBV6-1 with TRBJ1-5, with no clear D. Germline lookup yields CDR1 MNHNS and CDR2 SASEGT. The CDR3 is 12 amino acids. Here the CDR3 DNA reads TGTGCCAGCAGTGATGATGCTCAGTATTGGTATTTT. This encodes CASSDDAQYWYF.

The chain uses TRBV7-9 and TRBJ1-6, with a possible D match to TRBD1 (5 bases). The CDR3 sequence is 15 residues long. The ends were cut back, 3 bases at V and 8 bases at J, with 14 bases in the middle. Germline V lookup: CDR1 SEHNR, CDR2 FQNEAQ (reference sequence). CDR3 region: CASSLARDGDSPLHF. The DNA of the CDR3 is TGTGCCAGCAGCTTGGCGCGGGACGGAGATTCACCCCTCCACTTT.